The subject of this entry is one TCR beta chain. These data belong to a study of CDR3 diversity in severe acne. TCRdb redid the calling of the PCR reads with MiXCR, one entry per CDR3 protein. Of tens of thousands of distinct CDR3 sequences listed, 45% to 60% were seen once; the top ten hold 14%. Sequencing input: blood. The origin of this receptor is a male donor in good health, without acne.

The CDR3 nucleotides read TGTGCCAGCAGTTACCAATCCGGGACAGGGAGCCACGAGCATTTT. Translated: CASSYQSGTGSHEHF. The genes are TRBV6-5 and TRBJ1-5; TRBD1 matches at 9 bases. The ends lost 2 bases at V and 14 bases at J; junction bases unmatched: 13. The CDR3 has 15 amino acids. Looked up from germline, CDR1 is MNHEY and CDR2 is SVGAGI.